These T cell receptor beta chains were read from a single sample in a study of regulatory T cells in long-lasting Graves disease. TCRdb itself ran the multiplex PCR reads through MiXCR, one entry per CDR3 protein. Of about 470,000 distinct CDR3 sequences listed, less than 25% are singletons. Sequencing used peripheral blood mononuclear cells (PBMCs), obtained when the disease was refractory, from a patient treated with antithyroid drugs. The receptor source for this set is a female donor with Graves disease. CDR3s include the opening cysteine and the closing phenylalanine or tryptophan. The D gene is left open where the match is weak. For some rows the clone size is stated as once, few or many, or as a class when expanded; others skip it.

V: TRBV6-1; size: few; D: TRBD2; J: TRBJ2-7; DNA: TGTGCCAGCAGTGAATCCACTGGACTAGCGGTGCAGTACTTC; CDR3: CASSESTGLAVQYF
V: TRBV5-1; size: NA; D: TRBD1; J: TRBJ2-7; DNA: TGCGCCAGCAGCTTGGACGGACAGGGGGCGGACGAGCAGTACTTC; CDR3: CASSLDGQGADEQYF
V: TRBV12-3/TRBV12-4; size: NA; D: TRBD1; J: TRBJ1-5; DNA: TGTGCCAGCAGCTCCCAAACAGGGGCTAGTCAGCCCCAGCATTTT; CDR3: CASSSQTGASQPQHF
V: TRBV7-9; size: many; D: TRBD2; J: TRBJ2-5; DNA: TGTGCCAGCAGCTTAACTAGCGGGGAGACCCAGTACTTC; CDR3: CASSLTSGETQYF
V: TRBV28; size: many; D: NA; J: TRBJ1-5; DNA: TGTGCCAGCAGCTGGGACCTCAATCAGCCCCAGCATTTT; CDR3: CASSWDLNQPQHF
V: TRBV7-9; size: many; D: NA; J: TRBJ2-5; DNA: TGTGCCAGCAGCCCCCGGACAAGCCGGCAAGAGACCCAGTACTTC; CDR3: CASSPRTSRQETQYF
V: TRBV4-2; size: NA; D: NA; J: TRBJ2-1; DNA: TGTGCCACCTCCCGCGAGGGTAGCGCGGGCAATGAGCAGTTCTTC; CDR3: CATSREGSAGNEQFF
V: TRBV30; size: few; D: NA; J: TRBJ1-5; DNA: TGTGCCTGGCCGACGCGAGCTGAGAATCAGCCCCAGCATTTT; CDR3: CAWPTRAENQPQHF
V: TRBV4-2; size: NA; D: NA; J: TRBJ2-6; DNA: TGTGCCAGCAGCCAAGGGGATTTCTCTGGGGCCAACGTCCTGACTTTC; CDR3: CASSQGDFSGANVLTF
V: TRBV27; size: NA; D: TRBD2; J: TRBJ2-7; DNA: TGTGCCAGCAGTCCCTGGGGGGGGGAAGGCGAGCAGTACTTC; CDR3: CASSPWGGEGEQYF
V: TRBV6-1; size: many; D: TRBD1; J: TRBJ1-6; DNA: TGTGCCAGCAGTGGGGACAGGGCTTGGAATTCACCCCTCCACTTT; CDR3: CASSGDRAWNSPLHF
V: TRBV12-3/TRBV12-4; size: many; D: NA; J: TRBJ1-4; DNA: TGTGCCAGCAGAGGACGGGACTATAATGAAAAACTGTTTTTT; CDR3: CASRGRDYNEKLFF
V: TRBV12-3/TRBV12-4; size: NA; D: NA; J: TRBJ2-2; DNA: TGTGCCAGCAGCCCTTATCTAGCGAACACCGGGGAGCTGTTTTTT; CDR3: CASSPYLANTGELFF
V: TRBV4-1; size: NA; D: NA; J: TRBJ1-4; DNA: TGCGCCAGCAGCCATCCCCCAAAAGGGGAAAAACTGTTTTTT; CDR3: CASSHPPKGEKLFF
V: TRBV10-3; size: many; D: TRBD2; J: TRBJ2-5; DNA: TGTGCCACCCAAGGAGGCGGGAGGGCCGGAGAGACCCAGTACTTC; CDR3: CATQGGGRAGETQYF
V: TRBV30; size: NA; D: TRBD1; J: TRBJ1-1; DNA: TGTGCCTGGAGACAGGGGACTGAAGCTTTCTTT; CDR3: CAWRQGTEAFF
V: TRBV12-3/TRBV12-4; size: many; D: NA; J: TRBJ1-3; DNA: TGTGCCAGCACCCCCCTGCGGGCCGGTGGAAACACCATATATTTT; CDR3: CASTPLRAGGNTIYF
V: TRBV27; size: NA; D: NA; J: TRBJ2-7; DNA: TGTGCCAGCAGTTTATCTGGTGGGAGGCGTCGCTACGAGCAGTACTTC; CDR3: CASSLSGGRRRYEQYF
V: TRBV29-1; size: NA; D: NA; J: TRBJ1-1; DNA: TGCAGCGTTGAGTCACGGGGCCGGACTGAAGCTTTCTTT; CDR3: CSVESRGRTEAFF
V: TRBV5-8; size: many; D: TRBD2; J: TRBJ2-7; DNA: TGTGCCAGCAGACTCAGCGGCGGGAGCTTCTACGAGCAGTACTTC; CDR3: CASRLSGGSFYEQYF
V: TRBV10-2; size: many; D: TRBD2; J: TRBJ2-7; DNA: TGCGCCAGCAGTGTTCCGTGGACTAGCGGGAGCGACGAGCAGTACTTC; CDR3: CASSVPWTSGSDEQYF
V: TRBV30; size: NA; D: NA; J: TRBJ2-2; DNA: TGTGCCTGGAGTGTACTCCTGGGCGGGGAGCTGTTTTTT; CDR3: CAWSVLLGGELFF